Each of the 9 T cell receptor beta chains below was sequenced from the same sample in a study of blood T cells in healthy people across ages. The second PCR ran about 6 to 12 cycles with a sample-barcoded 5' primer and J-beta primers. Each CDR3 protein is one row after TCRdb ran MiXCR on the 5' RACE reads. The repertoire holds hundreds of thousands of distinct CDR3 sequences, approximately 21% seen once, with roughly 22% in the top ten. Sequencing used blood. The source is a man aged 70 or older in good health.

The CDR3 loop reads CACNKGGEPYEQYF. For the CDR3, the DNA is TGTGCCTGCAACAAGGGGGGGGAACCCTACGAGCAGTACTTC. The chain recombines TRBV13 with TRBJ2-7; perhaps TRBD2 as D (7 bases). This CDR3 contains 14 residues. Germline assignment: CDR1 PRHDT and CDR2 FYEKMQ (reference sequence). V was cut by 11 bases and J by 2 bases, with 19 bases left in between.

This clonotype was seen ten or more times. The V call is TRBV3-1, the J call TRBJ1-3; D not resolved. The germline V and J ends were trimmed by 4 bases and 0 bases, with 7 bases remaining between them. This CDR3 comprises 14 residues. Germline CDR1 and CDR2: LGHDT and YNNKEL (reference sequence). In nucleotides, the CDR3 is TGTGCCAGCAGCCCCGCAAGCTCTGGAAACACCATATATTTT. It yields the protein CASSPASSGNTIYF. Drawing the rest from reference TRBV3-1 and TRBJ1-3, the complete variable domain is DTAVSQTPKYLVTQMGNDKSIKCEQNLGHDTMYWYKQDSKKFLKIMFSYNNKELIINETVPNRFSPKSPDKAHLNLHINSLELGDSAVYFCASSPASSGNTIYFGEGSWLTVV.

The V and J genes are TRBV5-1 and TRBJ1-2; D gene uncertain. Germline V gene sequence: CDR1 SGHRS, CDR2 YFSETQ. There are 15 residues in the CDR3. V was trimmed by 4 bases and J by 8 bases, leaving 21 bases between them. The CDR3 nucleotides are TGCGCCAGCAGCCCGGAAACTCAGTCTTTGGGGGGCTACACCTTC. Encoded protein: CASSPETQSLGGYTF.

The table lists this clonotype with a few counts. The V call is TRBV7-9, the J call TRBJ2-3, with 7 bases aligning to TRBD2. Germline CDR1 and CDR2: SEHNR and FQNEAQ (reference sequence). CDR3 length: 15 amino acids. V lost 0 bases to trimming and J lost 6 bases; unmatched junction nucleotides: 6. This chain's CDR3 is CASSLAGGPVDTQYF. CDR3 nucleotides: TGTGCCAGCAGCTTAGCGGGAGGGCCAGTGGATACGCAGTATTTT.

This chain uses TRBV6-5 with TRBJ2-2; 7 bases fit TRBD2. Trimming took 2 bases from V and 8 from J; bases not matched to a gene: 8. CDR1 is MNHEY and CDR2 is SVGAGI in the germline V gene. The CDR3 extends over 15 amino acids. The CDR3 DNA is TGTGCCAGCAGTTACCTTAACCAGCGGGGTGGGGAGCTGTTTTTT. Encoded protein: CASSYLNQRGGELFF.

This clonotype was found a few times. Mismatch with germline at one junction end may stem from a read error. V and J are TRBV20-1 and TRBJ2-5; D gene uncertain. CDR1 is DFQATT, CDR2 SNEGSKA, per germline (reference sequence). This CDR3 region has 15 residues. The CDR3 spells CSAKRFVGNQETQYF. CDR3 bases: TGCAGTGCCAAGAGATTTGTAGGCAACCAGGAGACCCAGTACTTC.

Points on this clonotype: Germline is not matched at one junction end, which may reflect a read error. The chain couples TRBV15 to TRBJ2-1; D unresolved. The CDR3 runs to 14 residues. Germline CDR1 is LNHNV and CDR2 is YYDKDF (reference sequence). In nucleotides, the CDR3 is TGTGCCACCAGCAGAGATAAGATTTCGCTAATCCAGGTCTTC. Translation gives CATSRDKISLIQVF.

This chain connects TRBV12-5 to TRBJ2-4; D might be TRBD2 (6 bases). The CDR3 loop spans 16 amino acids. V was clipped by 3 bases and J by 6 bases, with 18 bases between them. Germline values: CDR1 LGHNT, CDR2 FRNRAP. CDR3 bases: TGTGCTAGTGGTTTTACGACAGAGGAGGGGTTAAACATTCAGTACTTC. It encodes CASGFTTEEGLNIQYF.

The rearrangement uses TRBV7-8 and TRBJ1-1; D gene unclear. Germline CDR1 reads SGHVS; CDR2 reads FQNEAQ. CDR3 length: 12 residues. The V gene lost 5 bases and the J gene lost 8 bases, with 12 bases spanning the gap. The CDR3 DNA reads TGTGCCAGCAGCGCCCAAGGAATAGAAGCTTTCTTT. Its protein product is CASSAQGIEAFF. The full variable domain, rest sourced from reference TRBV7-8 and TRBJ1-1, is GAGVSQSPRYKVAKRGQDVALRCDPISGHVSLFWYQQALGQGPEFLTYFQNEAQLDKSGLPSDRFFAERPEGSVSTLKIQRTQQEDSAVYLCASSAQGIEAFFGQGTRLTVV.